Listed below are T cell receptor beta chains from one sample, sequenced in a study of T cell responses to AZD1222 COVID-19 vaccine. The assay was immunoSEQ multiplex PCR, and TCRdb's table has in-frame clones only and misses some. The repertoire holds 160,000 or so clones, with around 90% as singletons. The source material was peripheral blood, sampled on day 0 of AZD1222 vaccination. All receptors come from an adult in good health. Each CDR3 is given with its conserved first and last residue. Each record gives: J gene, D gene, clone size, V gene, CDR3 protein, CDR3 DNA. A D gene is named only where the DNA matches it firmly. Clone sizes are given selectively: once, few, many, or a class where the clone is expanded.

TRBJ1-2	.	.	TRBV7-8	CASSSPGPGYTF	TGTGCCAGCAGCTCCCCGGGCCCGGGCTACACCTTC
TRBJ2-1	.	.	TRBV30	CAWTRGAGVYNEQFF	TGTGCCTGGACCCGGGGGGCGGGGGTGTACAATGAGCAGTTCTTC
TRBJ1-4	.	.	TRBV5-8	CASSLNSGAGNEKLFF	TGTGCCAGCAGCTTGAATTCGGGGGCAGGGAATGAAAAACTGTTTTTT
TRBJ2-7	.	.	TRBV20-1	CSASSQVNEQYF	TGCAGTGCTAGTAGCCAGGTCAACGAGCAGTACTTC
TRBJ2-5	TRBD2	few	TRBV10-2	CASRAGLAGGPGETQYF	TGCGCCAGCAGAGCGGGACTAGCGGGAGGGCCAGGCGAGACCCAGTACTTC
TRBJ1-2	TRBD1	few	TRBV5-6	CASSLGLTGNYGYTF	TGTGCCAGCAGCTTGGGGCTGACAGGGAACTATGGCTACACCTTC
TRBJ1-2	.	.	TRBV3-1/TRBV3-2	CASSRGDSPPGGYTF	TGTGCCAGCAGCCGAGGTGATTCGCCCCCAGGAGGCTACACCTTC
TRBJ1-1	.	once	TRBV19	CASSMGSQGNTEAFF	TGTGCCAGTAGTATGGGTTCTCAGGGGAACACTGAAGCTTTCTTT
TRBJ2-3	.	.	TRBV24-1	CAISRRSSGRSTDTQYF	TGTGCCATATCCCGCAGGAGTAGCGGAAGAAGCACAGATACGCAGTATTTT
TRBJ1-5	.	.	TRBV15	CATSGPGSRQPQHF	TGTGCCACCAGCGGTCCAGGAAGCAGGCAGCCCCAGCATTTT
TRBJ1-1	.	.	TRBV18	CASSIRTGSEAEAFF	TGTGCCAGCTCAATCCGGACGGGCTCAGAAGCTGAAGCTTTCTTT
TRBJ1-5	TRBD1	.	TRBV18	CASSSSGQGYQPQHF	TGTGCCAGCTCATCCTCGGGACAGGGGTATCAGCCCCAGCATTTT
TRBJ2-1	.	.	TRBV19	CASSNAGHNEQFF	TGTGCCAGTAGTAATGCCGGTCACAATGAGCAGTTCTTC
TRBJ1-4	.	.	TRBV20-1	CSARGSANEKLFF	TGCAGTGCTCGTGGGTCGGCTAATGAAAAACTGTTTTTT
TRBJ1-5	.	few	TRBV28	CASRQGRNNQPQHF	TGTGCCAGCAGACAGGGAAGGAACAATCAGCCCCAGCATTTT
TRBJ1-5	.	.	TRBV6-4	CASSGPAKQSNQPQHF	TGTGCCAGCAGTGGCCCCGCTAAACAGTCTAATCAGCCCCAGCATTTT
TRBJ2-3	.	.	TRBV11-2	CASKPRMGGTDTQYF	TGTGCCAGCAAACCTCGGATGGGGGGCACAGATACGCAGTATTTT